This TCR beta chain came from a study of human T cells and chemical hapten exposure. Whole-study context: Scalp application of diphenylcyclopropenone was performed weekly in patients across the entire roughly 22-week study. Patch testing placed 0.01% DPC on the upper back, with readings at 6 days.

Indicated time point: pre-sensitization, week 0. The treatment here: therapeutic diphenylcyclopropenone sensitization with weekly scalp DPC. V was clipped by 6 bases and J by 7 bases, with 6 bases between them. This CDR3 has 11 amino acids. Germline CDR1 WSHSY, CDR2 SAAADI. This clonotype is medium-sized in the sample. The study used a library that attached unique molecular identifiers to individual cDNA molecules. TCRdb reanalysed the RACE reads using MiXCR and keeps one entry per CDR3 protein. The table has about 110,000 distinct CDR3 sequences, around 12% seen once. The source of this sequence is a woman between 50 and 59 years old with alopecia areata. Some clones in this sample may be carry-over from other donors' samples. The chain recombines TRBV10-2 with TRBJ2-2; D not resolved. The sequenced sample was whole blood, obtained in connection with sensitization to the hapten diphenylcyclopropenone (DPC). The CDR3 here is CASSKVGELFF. The CDR3 coding sequence is TGCGCCAGCAGCAAGGTCGGGGAGCTGTTTTTT.